The 30 T cell receptor beta chains given below trace back to one sample, sequenced in a study of blood T cell repertoires in COVID-19. The protocol was immunoSEQ multiplex PCR, while the TCRdb copy is restricted to in-frame clones and leaves out a portion. The data show 200,000 to 250,000 clones, 86% seen once. Sequencing input: peripheral blood. Receptor source: a woman between 45 and 65 years old with acute or convalescent COVID-19.

DNA for the CDR3: TGTGCCAGCAGCCGGGGGGGGGTTAGGTACTCACCCCTCCACTTT. Its protein is CASSRGGVRYSPLHF. The chain combines TRBV3-1 (or the pseudogene TRBV3-2) with TRBJ1-6; D is possibly TRBD1 (5 bases). V was trimmed by 4 bases and J by 10 bases, leaving 17 bases between them. The CDR3 is 15 residues long. CDR1 is LGHDT, CDR2 YNNKEL, per germline (reference sequence).

The rearrangement joins TRBV5-1 to TRBJ1-2, with 7 bases that match TRBD1. The CDR3 extends over 16 amino acids. Germline V gene sequence: CDR1 SGHRS, CDR2 YFSETQ. Unmatched junction bases numbered 13, after V lost 1 base and J lost 7 bases. The CDR3 region is CASSLSLGTVEAGYTF. CDR3 coding DNA: TGCGCCAGCAGCTTGTCCCTCGGGACAGTTGAGGCTGGCTACACCTTC.

This clone has a single count. V and J are TRBV20-1 and TRBJ2-5, with 10 bases matching TRBD2. The CDR3 totals 13 residues. Trimming at V came to 3 bases and at J to 3 bases, leaving 1 base not matched to a gene. Germline V gives CDR1 DFQATT, CDR2 SNEGSKA (reference sequence). The CDR3 DNA reads TGCAGTGCTAGTACTAGCGGGGAAGAGACCCAGTACTTC. Translated, it gives CSASTSGEETQYF.

The chain employs TRBV19 and TRBJ2-2, with TRBD2 matching 10 bases. In germline, CDR1 is LNHDA, CDR2 SQIVND (reference sequence). Germline trimming cut 4 bases from V and 6 bases from J; bases unmatched to any gene: 8. The CDR3 has 16 amino acids. The CDR3 spells CASSTSGGAWSGELFF. CDR3 DNA sequence: TGTGCCAGTAGTACCAGCGGGGGGGCCTGGTCCGGGGAGCTGTTTTTT.

This chain links TRBV14 with TRBJ1-2; D is undetermined. CDR3 length equals 13 residues. Germline lookup yields CDR1 SGHDN and CDR2 FVKESK. The V and J ends lost 3 bases and 2 bases respectively, with 7 bases between them. Here the CDR3 reads CASSQRENYGYTF. The DNA of the CDR3 is TGTGCCAGCAGCCAGAGGGAAAACTATGGCTACACCTTC.

The rearrangement uses TRBV7-9 and TRBJ2-5, with a weak D call TRBD1 (5 bases). V dropped 7 bases and J dropped 5 bases, with 17 bases sitting between them. Germline assignment: CDR1 SEHNR and CDR2 FQNEAQ (reference sequence). This CDR3 region has 14 residues. CDR3 in DNA: TGTGCCAGCACCAATATCCAGGGATCCGAGACCCAGTACTTC. This sequence encodes CASTNIQGSETQYF.

This clone was counted a single time. This sequence joins TRBV6-5 and TRBJ1-4; TRBD1 is a possible D gene (5 bases). The CDR3 is made up of 15 amino acids. Germline CDR1 MNHEY, CDR2 SVGAGI. Trimming pared 5 bases from V and 8 bases from J, leaving 18 bases between. The CDR3 DNA is TGTGCCAGCAGTCCCATGACCCAGGGAGGCGAAAAACTGTTTTTT. Its translation is CASSPMTQGGEKLFF.

This clone has a single count. The V gene is TRBV19, the J gene TRBJ2-1, with 15 bases aligning to TRBD2. J gave up 0 bases and V 4 bases, and 10 bases lay outside the gene matches. CDR1 is LNHDA and CDR2 is SQIVND in the germline V gene (reference sequence). CDR3 size: 20 residues. CDR3 nucleotides: TGTGCCAGTAGTACGCAACCGGGACTAGCGGGAGGACCCTCCTACAATGAGCAGTTCTTC. Residues: CASSTQPGLAGGPSYNEQFF.

This chain joins TRBV7-2 and TRBJ2-4; the match to TRBD2 covers 12 bases. The germline gives CDR1 SGHTA, CDR2 FQGNSA. V gave up 1 base and J gave up 9 bases; unmatched junction bases: 4. The CDR3 consists of 15 residues. The CDR3 region is CASSLGLAGERIQYF. CDR3 nucleotides: TGTGCCAGCAGCTTAGGACTAGCGGGAGAACGCATTCAGTACTTC.

This clone was counted only a few times. This rearrangement joins TRBV6-5 to TRBJ2-2; D gene uncertain. Trimming took off 6 bases at V and 3 bases at J, with 8 bases between the two ends. The CDR3 runs 13 residues. Germline CDR1 reads MNHEY; CDR2 reads SVGAGI. The CDR3 nucleotides read TGTGCCAGCAGGAGTGGGCACACCGGGGAGCTGTTTTTT. Its translation: CASRSGHTGELFF.

The chain uses TRBV10-2 and TRBJ2-7; 9 bases map to TRBD1. The CDR3 spans 17 residues. The germline CDR1 and CDR2 sequences are WSHSY and SAAADI. The V and J ends lost 4 bases and 4 bases, in that order; junction bases with no gene match: 14. CDR3 amino acids: CASSGHITGTGTYEQYF. The CDR3 bases are TGCGCCAGCAGTGGACATATTACCGGGACAGGGACATACGAGCAGTACTTC.

The J gene is TRBJ1-2, the V gene TRBV9, with D maybe TRBD1 (6 bases). V was trimmed by 0 bases and J by 4 bases, leaving 13 bases between them. Germline lookup yields CDR1 SGDLS and CDR2 YYNGEE. The CDR3 spans 15 residues. In DNA form, the CDR3 reads TGTGCCAGCAGCGTAGTGGCAGGGGAGGGCTATGGCTACACCTTC. Translation: CASSVVAGEGYGYTF.

The V gene is TRBV12-3 or TRBV12-4, the J gene TRBJ2-5; D possibly corresponds to TRBD1 (5 bases). CDR3 length: 13 residues. The V end was cut by 8 bases, the J end by 6 bases, with 16 bases between. CDR3 amino acids: CASGLGAGKTQYF. The CDR3 DNA sequence: TGTGCCAGCGGCCTAGGGGCAGGGAAGACCCAGTACTTC.

The genes are TRBV7-9 and TRBJ2-5; a weak D match, TRBD2 (6 bases). Trimming stripped 2 bases from V and 2 bases from J, with 9 bases between. CDR1 and CDR2 from the germline V gene are SEHNR and FQNEAQ (reference sequence). This CDR3 is 14 amino acids long. The CDR3 spells CASSLNGGQETQYF. In DNA, the CDR3 is TGTGCCAGCAGCTTAAACGGGGGACAAGAGACCCAGTACTTC.

V and J are TRBV2 and TRBJ1-2; 8 positions match TRBD1. The CDR3 contains 14 residues. Unmatched junction bases numbered 6, after V lost 5 bases and J lost 4 bases. Germline loops: CDR1 SNHLY, CDR2 FYNNEI. CDR3 loop: CASSRTGTGYGYTF. The CDR3, as DNA: TGTGCCAGCAGTCGAACCGGGACAGGCTATGGCTACACCTTC.

The chain employs TRBV29-1 and TRBJ1-2; 9 bases align to TRBD1. This CDR3 spans 16 amino acids. The germline V gene has CDR1 SQVTM and CDR2 ANQGSEA. V trimming: 3 bases; J trimming: 2 bases; junction bases outside the gene matches: 10. This CDR3 is CSVDGDRDPPNYGYTF. DNA for the CDR3: TGCAGCGTTGACGGGGACAGGGACCCTCCAAACTATGGCTACACCTTC. Drawing the rest from reference TRBV29-1 and TRBJ1-2, the complete variable domain is SAVISQKPSRDICQRGTSLTIQCQVDSQVTMMFWYRQQPGQSLTLIATANQGSEATYESGFVIDKFPISRPNLTFSTLTVSNMSPEDSSIYLCSVDGDRDPPNYGYTFGSGTRLTVV.

The chain links TRBV19 to TRBJ1-3; 10 nucleotides align to TRBD1. CDR3 length: 17 residues. Trimming removed 5 bases from V and 4 bases from J; junction bases left unmatched: 11. Germline V gene sequence: CDR1 LNHDA, CDR2 SQIVND (reference sequence). The CDR3 region has the DNA TGTGCCAGTAGTCCTCCTCCGGGACAGGGGTCCGGAAACACCATATATTTT. Translation: CASSPPPGQGSGNTIYF.

The chain joins TRBV2 to TRBJ2-5, with D maybe TRBD2 (5 bases). CDR1 is SNHLY and CDR2 is FYNNEI in the germline V gene. V lost 7 bases to trimming and J lost 4 bases, with 13 bases between them. The CDR3 totals 13 residues. Here the CDR3 reads CASTPRGSETQYF. The CDR3, as DNA: TGTGCCAGCACCCCTCGCGGGTCAGAGACCCAGTACTTC. Supplemented by reference TRBV2 and TRBJ2-5, the full variable domain reads EPEVTQTPSHQVTQMGQEVILRCVPISNHLYFYWYRQILGQKVEFLVSFYNNEISEKSEIFDDQFSVERPDGSNFTLKIRSTKLEDSAMYFCASTPRGSETQYFGPGTRLLVL.

This chain joins TRBV30 and TRBJ2-5, with a tentative D call TRBD1 (5 bases). The CDR3 totals 15 residues. The V gene's germline CDR1 is GTSNPN and CDR2 SVGIG (reference sequence). The V end was cut by 0 bases, the J end by 4 bases, with 15 bases between. The CDR3 protein is CAWSVGSTRGETQYF. The DNA for the CDR3 is TGTGCCTGGAGTGTTGGATCTACAAGGGGAGAGACCCAGTACTTC.

There are a few counts of this clone. The chain uses TRBV2 and TRBJ1-1; D may be TRBD1 (5 bases). This CDR3 has 16 residues. The germline CDR1 and CDR2 sequences are SNHLY and FYNNEI. Trimming shortened V by 4 bases and J by 1 base, and 16 bases separated the two germline ends. The CDR3 nucleotides read TGTGCCAGCAGTGTAGGCAGGACAACGGCGAACACTGAAGCTTTCTTT. This sequence encodes CASSVGRTTANTEAFF.

The chain uses TRBV7-8 and TRBJ1-1, with a possible D match to TRBD1 (6 bases). This CDR3 region has 16 residues. Trimming pared 3 bases from V and 0 bases from J, leaving 14 bases between. Germline V gene data show CDR1 as SGHVS and CDR2 as FQNEAQ. CDR3 in DNA: TGTGCCAGCAGCTTTAGGACCGGGACACTGAACACTGAAGCTTTCTTT. Amino acid sequence: CASSFRTGTLNTEAFF.

The chain combines TRBV12-3 or TRBV12-4 with TRBJ2-1, with unresolved D. The CDR3 contains 12 residues. V lost 3 bases to trimming and J lost 10 bases, with 10 bases between them. In DNA, the CDR3 is TGTGCCAGCAGTTTTGACCTCGGGGAGCAGTTCTTC. It is translated as CASSFDLGEQFF.

This clone was observed a single time. This chain links TRBV5-1 with TRBJ2-7; TRBD2 might be the D (6 bases). Trimming cost V 5 bases and J 3 bases, with 15 bases left between them. The CDR3 runs 14 residues. The V gene's germline CDR1 is SGHRS and CDR2 YFSETQ. The CDR3 nucleotides are TGCGCCAGCAGTTACCGGGAGCCCTACTACGAGCAGTACTTC. Protein sequence: CASSYREPYYEQYF.

The V and J genes are TRBV5-1 and TRBJ1-2, with a tentative D call TRBD1 (6 bases). The germline V gene has CDR1 SGHRS and CDR2 YFSETQ. The CDR3 contains 13 residues. V was clipped by 6 bases and J by 3 bases, with 12 bases between them. Here the CDR3 reads CASTQGSHYGYTF. The CDR3 DNA reads TGCGCCAGCACACAGGGTTCTCACTATGGCTACACCTTC.

V gene TRBV6-5 combines with J gene TRBJ2-7; 8 bases line up with TRBD1. The V segment lost 6 bases and the J segment 6 bases; nucleotides outside the gene matches: 4. CDR1 is MNHEY and CDR2 is SVGAGI in the germline V gene. The CDR3 spans 12 residues. The CDR3 region has the DNA TGTGCCAGCAGGGAGACAGGGGTCGAGCAGTACTTC. This gives the protein CASRETGVEQYF.

The V and J genes are TRBV5-5 and TRBJ2-2, with a tentative D call TRBD1 (6 bases). The germline CDR1 and CDR2 sequences are SGHKS and YYEKEE (reference sequence). The CDR3 runs to 16 residues. Trimming removed 4 bases from V and 3 bases from J, with 16 bases in between. CDR3 sequence: CASSPHPRTDTGELFF. The CDR3 DNA follows: TGTGCCAGCAGCCCCCACCCCAGGACAGACACCGGGGAGCTGTTTTTT.

The chain has TRBV5-4 and TRBJ1-2, with 7 bases fitting TRBD1. This CDR3 contains 14 residues. CDR1 and CDR2 from the germline V gene are SGHNT and YYREEE (reference sequence). After removal of 3 bases from V and 4 bases from J, the junction contained 6 bases not matched to a gene. DNA for the CDR3: TGTGCCAGCAGCTCGGGACAGACTCGCTATGGCTACACCTTC. It is translated as CASSSGQTRYGYTF.

The CDR3 reads CASSATRTSGGVDNEQFF. CDR3 coding DNA: TGTGCCAGCAGTGCTACCCGGACTAGCGGGGGGGTGGACAATGAGCAGTTCTTC. The rearrangement joins TRBV2 to TRBJ2-1; TRBD2 aligns across 15 bases. CDR3 size: 18 residues. Unmatched junction bases numbered 9, after V lost 4 bases and J lost 5 bases. CDR1 SNHLY and CDR2 FYNNEI come from the germline V gene. The whole variable domain, remainder taken from reference TRBV2 and TRBJ2-1, is EPEVTQTPSHQVTQMGQEVILRCVPISNHLYFYWYRQILGQKVEFLVSFYNNEISEKSEIFDDQFSVERPDGSNFTLKIRSTKLEDSAMYFCASSATRTSGGVDNEQFFGPGTRLTVL.

This clone appeared once. This chain links TRBV3-1 (or the pseudogene TRBV3-2) with TRBJ2-2, with 7 bases fitting TRBD1. The CDR3 spans 16 residues. Trimming cost V 2 bases and J 4 bases; bases outside gene matches: 7. The V gene's germline CDR1 is LGHDT and CDR2 YNNKEL (reference sequence). CDR3 sequence reads: CASSQIRQGTTGELFF. As DNA, the CDR3 is TGTGCCAGCAGCCAAATTCGACAGGGAACCACCGGGGAGCTGTTTTTT.

This chain connects TRBV7-3 to TRBJ2-7; 8 bases are shared with TRBD1. Germline loops: CDR1 SGHTA, CDR2 FQGTGA. The CDR3 runs to 15 residues. The V and J ends lost 5 bases and 7 bases, in that order; junction bases with no gene match: 13. CDR3 amino acids: CASSAQSDRGGEQYF. Here the CDR3 DNA reads TGTGCCAGCAGCGCCCAATCCGACAGGGGTGGAGAGCAGTACTTC.